This T cell receptor (beta chain) was recorded in a study of CD8 T cells in Susac syndrome. Notes on the study in general: The study conceded that its TCR sequencing and HLA analysis involved relatively few individuals.

V lost 3 bases to trimming and J lost 3 bases, with 13 bases between them. The CDR3 loop spans 14 amino acids. Germline V gives CDR1 SGDLS, CDR2 YYNGEE. As regards this clonotype: Its antigen is unknown.

RNA in amounts of roughly 0.45 to 1 ug was reverse transcribed with random hexamers. TCRdb used MiXCR to reprocess the immunoSEQ multiplex PCR reads, holding one entry per CDR3 protein. The data contain 150,000 to 190,000 distinct CDR3 sequences, 95% of them singletons. Sequencing of TCR beta was undertaken in CD8+ and CD4+ T cells derived from blood. The study used treatment-naive patients who had stable or active relapsing-remitting disease as multiple sclerosis controls. Negative isolation was used for CD8+ and CD4+ T cells and FACS enrichment for TEMRA cells. The chain employs TRBV9 and TRBJ2-7; maybe TRBD2 (5 bases). The receptor comes from a human donor with multiple sclerosis. Material: CD8+ T cells from PBMCs. Here the CDR3 DNA reads TGTGCCAGCAGCGAGTACTTTGGAGGCTACGAGCAGTACTTC. Its translation is CASSEYFGGYEQYF.